The source of this T cell receptor (beta chain) is a study of T-cell memory formation after mild COVID-19. V was shortened by 5 bases and J by 11 bases, with 16 bases between the two germline ends. Germline V gives CDR1 LGHDT, CDR2 YNNKEL (reference sequence). This CDR3 is built from 13 residues. TCRdb re-derived calls from the 5' RACE reads in MiXCR, one entry per CDR3 protein. The table has around 450,000 distinct CDR3 sequences, 24% seen once. Concerning this clonotype: The antigen remains unidentified.

Broader study findings: Clones that contracted from day 15 to 85 were balanced CD4/CD8, while later expanders leaned CD4+.

Sequencing was carried out using PBMCs or a T cell subset sorted from them (not recorded which). The V and J genes are TRBV3-1 and TRBJ1-5, with no clear D. This TCR derives from an adult woman who had mild COVID-19 (a few samples of this study predate the infection). Cell type and time point are not known. This CDR3 reads CASSSARGQTQHF. As DNA, the CDR3 is TGTGCCAGCAGCTCAGCTCGTGGGCAGACCCAGCATTTT.